The following is a TCR beta chain sequence with its context. Its antigen is unknown. This sample was included in a study of shared clonotypes between healthy human individuals. Whole-study results and caveats: Memory subsets generally showed smaller estimated richness than naive subsets did.

This CDR3 has 14 residues. CDR1 and CDR2 (germline): SEHNR, FQNEAQ (reference sequence). With V trimmed by 4 bases and J by 5 bases, 4 bases remained unmatched. This was a deep-level run. Generated by immunoSEQ multiplex PCR, the TCRdb table keeps only in-frame clones and is missing some. The table records roughly 2.1 million clones, approximately 94% of them present only once. CD45RO-negative CD8 cells positively selected for CCR7 made up the naive population, which excluded terminally differentiated effector memory CD45RA+ cells. Within Nashville, Tennessee resided all donors, each a Caucasian adult.

The clonotype was recovered from a man aged 18 to 30 in good health. Some clones in this sample may be carry-over from other donors' samples. V is TRBV7-9 and J is TRBJ1-5; 8 nucleotides line up with TRBD1. Sequenced material: naive CD8+ T cells from PBMCs. The DNA of the CDR3 is TGTGCCAGCAGCTCGACAGGGGACGATCAGCCCCAGCATTTT. Its protein product is CASSSTGDDQPQHF. Combining the CDR3 with reference TRBV7-9 and TRBJ1-5 gives the whole variable domain DTGVSQNPRHKITKRGQNVTFRCDPISEHNRLYWYRQTLGQGPEFLTYFQNEAQLEKSRLLSDRFSAERPKGSFSTLEIQRTEQGDSAMYLCASSSTGDDQPQHFGDGTRLSIL.